Below, 27 T cell receptor beta chains from the same sample are listed, as sequenced in a study of blood T cell repertoires in COVID-19. The table came from immunoSEQ multiplex PCR; TCRdb's copy has only in-frame clones and leaves some out. The table has around 300,000 clones, roughly 85% seen once. The sequencing input was peripheral blood. These receptors were taken from a woman in her seventies with acute or convalescent COVID-19.

The V and J genes are TRBV18 and TRBJ1-1; the match to TRBD1 covers 8 bases. The CDR3 spans 17 residues. The junction had 12 bases not matched to a gene; V was cut back by 3 bases and J by 3 bases. The germline CDR1 and CDR2 sequences are KGHSH and LQKENI. CDR3 nucleotide sequence: TGTGCCAGCTCACCTAGGACAGGGTTGCTCACGGACACTGAAGCTTTCTTT. It codes for CASSPRTGLLTDTEAFF. Full variable domain (outside the CDR3, taken from reference TRBV18 and TRBJ1-1): NAGVMQNPRHLVRRRGQEARLRCSPMKGHSHVYWYRQLPEEGLKFMVYLQKENIIDESGMPKERFSAEFPKEGPSILRIQQVVRGDSAAYFCASSPRTGLLTDTEAFFGQGTRLTVV.

This chain links TRBV18 with TRBJ2-3; 11 nucleotides align to TRBD2. In germline, CDR1 is KGHSH, CDR2 LQKENI. Trimming at V came to 3 bases and at J to 1 base, leaving 0 bases not matched to a gene. This CDR3 has 15 residues. The CDR3 DNA follows: TGTGCCAGCTCACCGACTAGCGGGGGCACAGATACGCAGTATTTT. The encoded protein is CASSPTSGGTDTQYF.

This clone came up a few times. This chain joins TRBV4-1 and TRBJ1-2; D might be TRBD1 (5 bases). The CDR3 totals 14 residues. Trimming stripped 7 bases from V and 7 bases from J, with 19 bases between. Looked up from germline, CDR1 is MGHRA and CDR2 is YSYEKL. The chain's CDR3 is CASKFSAGRGGYTF. As DNA, the CDR3 is TGCGCCAGCAAGTTCAGCGCAGGGCGAGGTGGCTACACCTTC.

The V gene is TRBV28, the J gene TRBJ1-1, with D possibly being TRBD1 (6 bases). In germline, CDR1 is MDHEN, CDR2 SYDVKM. V was clipped by 7 bases and J by 11 bases, with 17 bases between them. This CDR3 has 12 residues. As DNA, the CDR3 is TGTGCCAGCAATACAGGGCAGTTAGCCGCTTTCTTT. Amino acids: CASNTGQLAAFF.

This chain connects TRBV15 to TRBJ1-2, with 7 bases identical to TRBD1. Losses at the gene ends were 5 bases for V and 4 bases for J; bases not matched to a gene: 13. The CDR3 runs 16 residues. Germline V lookup: CDR1 LNHNV, CDR2 YYDKDF (reference sequence). CDR3 in amino acids: CATSSPRGTATYGYTF. DNA of the CDR3: TGTGCCACCAGCTCCCCACGGGGGACAGCTACCTATGGCTACACCTTC.

V and J are TRBV5-1 and TRBJ1-4, with D maybe TRBD1 (6 bases). The V gene lost 1 base and the J gene lost 0 bases, with 13 bases spanning the gap. CDR1 and CDR2 from the germline V gene are SGHRS and YFSETQ. The CDR3 spans 17 residues. Written as DNA, the CDR3 is TGCGCCAGCAGCTTGAGTCCAGGGGATCCAACTAATGAAAAACTGTTTTTT. Translation gives CASSLSPGDPTNEKLFF.

Written as DNA, the CDR3 is TGCGCCAGCAGCCAAGCCTGGAGCCAAGAGACCCAGTACTTC. Residues: CASSQAWSQETQYF. The rearrangement joins TRBV4-1 to TRBJ2-5; D not certain. CDR3 length: 14 amino acids. The V gene's germline CDR1 is MGHRA and CDR2 YSYEKL. V was pared by 1 base and J by 1 base, with 7 bases between.

This rearrangement joins TRBV7-9 to TRBJ2-5; 13 nucleotides align to TRBD2. Trimming cost V 5 bases and J 4 bases; bases outside gene matches: 4. There are 15 residues in the CDR3. Germline V gene sequence: CDR1 SEHNR, CDR2 FQNEAQ (reference sequence). The CDR3 sequence: CASSKGTSGAETQYF. For the CDR3, the DNA is TGTGCCAGCAGCAAAGGGACTAGCGGGGCAGAGACCCAGTACTTC.

The rearrangement links TRBV9 to TRBJ1-1, with 10 bases fitting TRBD1. Trimming took 2 bases from V and 5 from J; bases not matched to a gene: 3. The germline V gene encodes CDR1 SGDLS and CDR2 YYNGEE. The CDR3 runs to 14 residues. CDR3 nucleotides: TGTGCCAGCAGCGTCTCGGGACAGGGGACTGAAGCTTTCTTT. Its protein is CASSVSGQGTEAFF.

This chain joins TRBV6-5 and TRBJ1-5; D is uncertain. The length of the CDR3 is 13 residues. With 4 bases removed from V and 6 bases from J, the gap between germline ends came to 10 bases. In germline, CDR1 is MNHEY, CDR2 SVGAGI. In DNA, the CDR3 is TGTGCCAGCAGTTCCTCGCCGGGTCAGCCCCAGCATTTT. It is translated as CASSSSPGQPQHF.

The chain has TRBV6-5 and TRBJ2-2, with a tentative D call TRBD2 (7 bases). From germline, CDR1 is MNHEY and CDR2 SVGAGI. Trimming left V 7 bases short and J 4 bases short, with 13 bases between. The CDR3 spans 14 residues. CDR3 nucleotides: TGTGCCAGCACCGCGGGGGCGGGCACCGGGGAGCTGTTTTTT. This encodes CASTAGAGTGELFF.

The chain recombines TRBV19 with TRBJ1-1, with a weak D call TRBD1 (5 bases). In germline, CDR1 is LNHDA, CDR2 SQIVND (reference sequence). The CDR3 spans 16 residues. Trimming shortened V by 5 bases and J by 4 bases, and 20 bases separated the two germline ends. CDR3 in amino acids: CASSPAAGNMGTEAFF. The CDR3 coding sequence is TGTGCCAGTAGTCCGGCAGCAGGGAATATGGGCACTGAAGCTTTCTTT.

The chain links TRBV18 to TRBJ1-6; no reliable D call. Germline CDR1 is KGHSH and CDR2 is LQKENI. The length of the CDR3 is 20 residues. V was pared by 2 bases and J by 9 bases, with 29 bases between. The DNA of the CDR3 is TGTGCCAGCTCACCAGTTTTTTACCAAGACGGAGGAGGCCTGGGTTCACCCCTCCACTTT. It codes for CASSPVFYQDGGGLGSPLHF.

The sample holds a few counts of this clone. The chain has TRBV7-6 and TRBJ1-1; 7 bases are a match to TRBD1. V shed 3 bases, J shed 0 bases, and the junction held 7 bases outside the gene matches. Germline values: CDR1 SGHVS, CDR2 FNYEAQ. The CDR3 has 16 amino acids. The DNA of the CDR3 is TGTGCCAGCAGCTTGGACAGGACCTTTATGAACACTGAAGCTTTCTTT. Its translation is CASSLDRTFMNTEAFF.

The rearrangement joins TRBV27 to TRBJ2-3, with 8 bases matching TRBD2. Germline trimming cut 6 bases from V and 0 bases from J; bases unmatched to any gene: 8. The germline V gene has CDR1 MNHEY and CDR2 SMNVEV (reference sequence). The CDR3 contains 16 residues. The chain's CDR3 is CASRWAGGPSTDTQYF. In nucleotides, the CDR3 is TGTGCCAGCAGATGGGCGGGGGGCCCTAGCACAGATACGCAGTATTTT.

The CDR3 nucleotides are TGTGCCAGCAGTCTCACAGGGCCTCCTGAAGCTTTCTTT. Translation: CASSLTGPPEAFF. J is TRBJ1-1 and V is TRBV12-3 or TRBV12-4, with D tentatively TRBD1 (6 bases). V gave up 5 bases and J gave up 6 bases, with 13 bases separating them. The CDR3 length is 13 residues.

CDR3 protein: CASSESGGPDTQYF. The CDR3 DNA reads TGTGCCAGCAGTGAGTCGGGGGGGCCAGATACGCAGTATTTT. J is TRBJ2-3 and V is TRBV6-1; TRBD2 agrees at 8 bases. The CDR3 spans 14 residues. With 3 bases clipped from V and 4 bases from J, the junction kept 3 bases outside the gene matches. Germline V lookup: CDR1 MNHNS, CDR2 SASEGT.

The rearrangement joins TRBV2 to TRBJ2-1, with 10 positions matching TRBD1. The CDR3 sequence is 15 residues long. V was pared by 5 bases and J by 2 bases, with 3 bases of the junction left unmatched. Germline CDR1 SNHLY, CDR2 FYNNEI. CDR3 sequence (DNA): TGTGCCAGCAGTCTTGGACAGGGGGCCTACAATGAGCAGTTCTTC. As protein: CASSLGQGAYNEQFF.

Remarks on this clone: Other DNA sequences in the same sample also yield this CDR3. The gene calls are TRBV2 and TRBJ1-1; 7 nucleotides agree with TRBD1. J gave up 2 bases and V 6 bases, and 3 bases lay outside the gene matches. Germline V gene sequence: CDR1 SNHLY, CDR2 FYNNEI. CDR3 length: 13 amino acids. CDR3 nucleotide sequence: TGTGCCAGCAGCCGACAGGGAAACACTGAAGCTTTCTTT. This sequence encodes CASSRQGNTEAFF.

The chain employs TRBV12-3 or TRBV12-4 and TRBJ1-5; D perhaps matches TRBD1 (5 bases). The germline V and J ends were trimmed by 7 bases and 4 bases, with 8 bases remaining between them. There are 12 residues in the CDR3. This CDR3 reads CASMRGNQPQHF. Here the CDR3 DNA reads TGTGCCAGCATGCGGGGGAATCAGCCCCAGCATTTT.

This rearrangement joins TRBV5-1 to TRBJ2-3; perhaps TRBD2 as D (5 bases). Trimming removed 4 bases at V and 2 bases at J, with 14 bases between. Looked up from germline, CDR1 is SGHRS and CDR2 is YFSETQ. The CDR3 spans 15 residues. CDR3 in DNA: TGCGCCAGCAGCGTTGGTGTGGGAGCCACAGATACGCAGTATTTT. Translation: CASSVGVGATDTQYF.

This chain joins TRBV11-2 and TRBJ2-5; D is ambiguous. V was trimmed by 3 bases and J by 5 bases, leaving 16 bases between them. The germline CDR1 and CDR2 sequences are SGHAT and FQNNGV. The CDR3 runs 15 residues. CDR3 amino acids: CASSFSHLPRETQYF. The CDR3 bases are TGTGCCAGCAGCTTTTCCCACCTCCCCCGGGAGACCCAGTACTTC.

This clone was seen a few times. The chain combines TRBV12-3 or TRBV12-4 with TRBJ1-2; TRBD1 might be the D (5 bases). The V and J ends lost 5 bases and 7 bases respectively, with 14 bases between them. There are 13 residues in the CDR3. CDR3 DNA sequence: TGTGCCAGCAGTAGGGAGGAAGGGACTGGCTACACCTTC. Protein sequence: CASSREEGTGYTF.

The V call is TRBV6-5, the J call TRBJ1-4; D not resolved. CDR3 length: 13 amino acids. V shed 5 bases and J shed 7 bases, with 11 bases lying between them. Germline V lookup: CDR1 MNHEY, CDR2 SVGAGI. The CDR3 bases are TGTGCCAGCAGTCGCGGAGGTCGTGAAAAACTGTTTTTT. This encodes CASSRGGREKLFF.

The chain couples TRBV5-4 to TRBJ1-1; TRBD1 is a possible D gene (5 bases). This CDR3 has 13 amino acids. Deletions cut 2 bases from V and 7 bases from J, with 12 bases between. Germline-derived CDR1 and CDR2 are SGHNT and YYREEE (reference sequence). The DNA of the CDR3 is TGTGCCAGCAGCTTCGGGGGGATGTTTGAAGCTTTCTTT. It specifies CASSFGGMFEAFF.

The rearrangement joins TRBV4-1 to TRBJ1-1, with D unresolved. The CDR3 has 14 amino acids. Germline V lookup: CDR1 MGHRA, CDR2 YSYEKL. V was shortened by 2 bases and J by 2 bases, with 9 bases between the two germline ends. The CDR3: CASSQPTRNTEAFF. CDR3 bases: TGCGCCAGCAGCCAACCCACTCGCAACACTGAAGCTTTCTTT.

This rearrangement joins TRBV11-2 to TRBJ1-1; 7 positions match TRBD1. There are 13 residues in the CDR3. Germline trimming cut 4 bases from V and 4 bases from J; bases unmatched to any gene: 3. From germline, CDR1 is SGHAT and CDR2 FQNNGV. The DNA for the CDR3 is TGTGCCAGCAGCTCCGACAGGGCCACTGAAGCTTTCTTT. Its translation is CASSSDRATEAFF.